The clone carrying this T cell receptor beta chain was detected a few times. Preparing the TCRbeta library involved the use of unique molecular identifiers. TCRdb processed the PCR reads anew with MiXCR; each CDR3 protein has one entry. The table has 450,000 to 600,000 distinct CDR3 sequences, about a sixth seen once; the top ten hold roughly 3.3%. This sample is part of a study of T-cell reconstitution after alpha-beta-depleted transplantation in children. Looked up from germline, CDR1 is MGHRA and CDR2 is YSYEKL. The CDR3 is made up of 16 amino acids. V was cut by 1 base and J by 6 bases, with 17 bases left in between.

The sequencing here drew on PBMCs from the stem cell graft donor, taken from the stem cell graft. This clonotype was sampled from a human donor who donated a stem cell graft to a child with acute lymphoblastic leukemia. This rearrangement joins TRBV4-1 to TRBJ2-3; maybe TRBD2 (6 bases). The CDR3 protein is CASSQAWGDPRDTQYF. In DNA, the CDR3 is TGCGCCAGCAGCCAAGCCTGGGGGGATCCCCGGGATACGCAGTATTTT.